This T cell receptor (beta chain) derives from a study of blood T cell repertoires in COVID-19. Study-wide background: Acute and convalescent COVID-19 specimens originated in the United States, Italy and Spain. PBMCs, B-cell-depleted T cells, or T cells provided the cDNA or gDNA that made up the material.

TCRdb's table, derived via immunoSEQ multiplex PCR, lists solely in-frame clones and lacks some. Counted here are 95,000 to 150,000 clones, roughly nine tenths occurring once; the ten biggest clones make up about 29%. V was clipped by 5 bases and J by 4 bases; unmatched bases: 6. The CDR3 length is 15 residues. Germline V gives CDR1 SGHTA, CDR2 FQGTGA. Sample: peripheral blood. The clonotype originates from a man between 65 and 80 years old with active or convalescent COVID-19. The V and J genes are TRBV7-3 and TRBJ2-1, with TRBD2 matching over 9 bases. In DNA form, the CDR3 reads TGTGCCAGCAGCCCCCGACTAGCGGAGTACAATGAGCAGTTCTTC. Residues: CASSPRLAEYNEQFF.